A selection of T cell receptor beta chains follows, all from one sample in a study of T cells after yellow fever vaccination. TCRdb reprocessed the 5' RACE reads via MiXCR and lists one record per CDR3 protein. The table has some 110,000 distinct CDR3 sequences, approximately 8.4% seen once. This specimen was CD8+ T cells sorted from PBMCs, taken 45 days after the yellow fever booster vaccination. The receptors were gathered from a man aged 25 to 40 who received the YFV17D yellow fever vaccine. Both conserved end residues are part of each CDR3. The D gene is left open where the match is weak. Clone sizes are given selectively: once, few, many, or a class where the clone is expanded.

CDR3 DNA: TGTGCCAGCAACGACGGGGCGCAGTATTTT
CDR3 protein: CASNDGAQYF
clone size: few
V gene: TRBV6-6
J gene: TRBJ2-3
D gene: .

CDR3 DNA: TGTGCCAGCAGCTTGGGGATTAAGTCAGGCGGAGAGCAGTACTTC
CDR3 protein: CASSLGIKSGGEQYF
clone size: many
V gene: TRBV5-8
J gene: TRBJ2-7
D gene: .

CDR3 DNA: TGTGCCACCAGTGTACTGGACATGGATCAAAACTCTACCTACGAGCAGTACTTC
CDR3 protein: CATSVLDMDQNSTYEQYF
clone size: .
V gene: TRBV24-1
J gene: TRBJ2-7
D gene: .

CDR3 DNA: TGTGCCAGCAGCTTAGAGTCGGGACAGATCACAGATACGCAGTATTTT
CDR3 protein: CASSLESGQITDTQYF
clone size: .
V gene: TRBV7-6
J gene: TRBJ2-3
D gene: TRBD1

CDR3 DNA: TGTGCCAGCAGCGTAGCTGGGACAGCCGGGAATGGCTACACCTTC
CDR3 protein: CASSVAGTAGNGYTF
clone size: many
V gene: TRBV9
J gene: TRBJ1-2
D gene: TRBD1

CDR3 DNA: TGTGCCAGCAGACGACAGGGCACCGGGGAGCTGTTTTTT
CDR3 protein: CASRRQGTGELFF
clone size: many
V gene: TRBV27
J gene: TRBJ2-2
D gene: TRBD1

CDR3 DNA: TGTGCCACTGTCGGCGGGTCAAATGAGCAGTTCTTC
CDR3 protein: CATVGGSNEQFF
clone size: many
V gene: TRBV6-5
J gene: TRBJ2-1
D gene: .

CDR3 DNA: TGCGCCAGCAGCCAAGATCTGGAGGAGACCTACAATGAGCAGTTCTTC
CDR3 protein: CASSQDLEETYNEQFF
clone size: .
V gene: TRBV4-1
J gene: TRBJ2-1
D gene: .

CDR3 DNA: TGTGCCAGCAGTCCCGGGTGGACCTACGAGCAGTACTTC
CDR3 protein: CASSPGWTYEQYF
clone size: many
V gene: TRBV6-5
J gene: TRBJ2-7
D gene: .

CDR3 DNA: TGCGCCAGCAGCTCCGGGACATCGAACACCGGGGAGCTGTTTTTT
CDR3 protein: CASSSGTSNTGELFF
clone size: many
V gene: TRBV5-1
J gene: TRBJ2-2
D gene: .

CDR3 DNA: TGCAGCGTTGAGGGGACAGGGTTAGGTGAGCAGTTCTTC
CDR3 protein: CSVEGTGLGEQFF
clone size: .
V gene: TRBV29-1
J gene: TRBJ2-1
D gene: TRBD1

CDR3 DNA: TGTGCCAGCAGCTTAGAAAGCCACAATGAGCAGTTCTTC
CDR3 protein: CASSLESHNEQFF
clone size: .
V gene: TRBV11-2
J gene: TRBJ2-1
D gene: .

CDR3 DNA: TGCGCCAGCAGCTTGTCGGGGGGAAACGAGCAGTACTTC
CDR3 protein: CASSLSGGNEQYF
clone size: many
V gene: TRBV5-1
J gene: TRBJ2-7
D gene: TRBD2

CDR3 DNA: TGCAGCGATCGTTCCCCCCCATACAATGAGCAGTTCTTC
CDR3 protein: CSDRSPPYNEQFF
clone size: many
V gene: TRBV29-1
J gene: TRBJ2-1
D gene: .

CDR3 DNA: TGTGCCAGCAACCTTCCTAGGGGGGAGGGGGCAGATACGCAGTATTTT
CDR3 protein: CASNLPRGEGADTQYF
clone size: few
V gene: TRBV28
J gene: TRBJ2-3
D gene: .

CDR3 DNA: TGTGCCATCAGTGAGTCGGGCGGGAGTTGGGGTACGCAGTATTTT
CDR3 protein: CAISESGGSWGTQYF
clone size: many
V gene: TRBV10-3
J gene: TRBJ2-3
D gene: TRBD2

CDR3 DNA: TGTGCCAGCAGTCAACTTAGCGGGAGCAGCACAGATACGCAGTATTTT
CDR3 protein: CASSQLSGSSTDTQYF
clone size: many
V gene: TRBV6-2/TRBV6-3
J gene: TRBJ2-3
D gene: TRBD2

CDR3 DNA: TGCAGTGGGACTAGCGGGATTCTTGGCTCCTACGAGCAGTACTTC
CDR3 protein: CSGTSGILGSYEQYF
clone size: many
V gene: TRBV20-1
J gene: TRBJ2-7
D gene: TRBD2

CDR3 DNA: TGCAGCGTTGAAGCCGGGACAGGAGGCCGCTACGAGCAGTACTTC
CDR3 protein: CSVEAGTGGRYEQYF
clone size: few
V gene: TRBV29-1
J gene: TRBJ2-7
D gene: TRBD1

CDR3 DNA: TGTGCCAGCAGAAGGGGCAATGAGCAGTTCTTC
CDR3 protein: CASRRGNEQFF
clone size: many
V gene: TRBV28
J gene: TRBJ2-1
D gene: .

CDR3 DNA: TGTGCCAGCAGCGCCTCGGGGTTCGACGAGCAGTACTTC
CDR3 protein: CASSASGFDEQYF
clone size: few
V gene: TRBV7-2
J gene: TRBJ2-7
D gene: .

CDR3 DNA: TGTGCCAGCTCACCACCCGTTGGGTCGGGCTCACCCCTCCACTTT
CDR3 protein: CASSPPVGSGSPLHF
clone size: many
V gene: TRBV18
J gene: TRBJ1-6
D gene: .

CDR3 DNA: TGTGCCAGCAGTTTATCCCCCGCGGTAGCGGAGGGTGAGACCCAGTACTTC
CDR3 protein: CASSLSPAVAEGETQYF
clone size: .
V gene: TRBV27
J gene: TRBJ2-5
D gene: .

CDR3 DNA: TGTGCCAGTAGTCCCTCGGAGGGAAGACTAGCTGAATACTTC
CDR3 protein: CASSPSEGRLAEYF
clone size: few
V gene: TRBV19
J gene: TRBJ2-7
D gene: TRBD2

CDR3 DNA: TGTGCCAGCAGCTTTGTCCCCGGGGGCTCAGGCACAGATACGCAGTATTTT
CDR3 protein: CASSFVPGGSGTDTQYF
clone size: many
V gene: TRBV5-5
J gene: TRBJ2-3
D gene: .

CDR3 DNA: TGTGCCAGCAGTGACTCGAGTTTGGGCGAGTACAATGAGCAGTTCTTC
CDR3 protein: CASSDSSLGEYNEQFF
clone size: many
V gene: TRBV6-4
J gene: TRBJ2-1
D gene: .

CDR3 DNA: TGTGCCAGCAGCTCGGCGGAGGAGGGGTCACCCTACGAGCAGTACTTC
CDR3 protein: CASSSAEEGSPYEQYF
clone size: few
V gene: TRBV7-8
J gene: TRBJ2-7
D gene: .

CDR3 DNA: TGCAGCGTTGAAGTTGGGGACAGGGCTAACGAGCAGTACTTC
CDR3 protein: CSVEVGDRANEQYF
clone size: many
V gene: TRBV29-1
J gene: TRBJ2-7
D gene: TRBD1

CDR3 DNA: TGTGCCAGCAGTCGTGCCGGGACGGCAGATACGCAGTATTTT
CDR3 protein: CASSRAGTADTQYF
clone size: many
V gene: TRBV12-3/TRBV12-4
J gene: TRBJ2-3
D gene: .

CDR3 DNA: TGCGCCAGCAGCAACGGGGACGGCCAGATCGGGCATGGCTACACCTTC
CDR3 protein: CASSNGDGQIGHGYTF
clone size: many
V gene: TRBV5-1
J gene: TRBJ1-2
D gene: .

CDR3 DNA: TGTGCCAGCAGTTATATTGTAAGGGACACAGAGACCCAGTACTTC
CDR3 protein: CASSYIVRDTETQYF
clone size: many
V gene: TRBV6-5
J gene: TRBJ2-5
D gene: .

CDR3 DNA: TGTGCCAGCAGCTTAGGGTCTAGCGGGATCAGCACAGATACGCAGTATTTT
CDR3 protein: CASSLGSSGISTDTQYF
clone size: many
V gene: TRBV5-7
J gene: TRBJ2-3
D gene: TRBD2

CDR3 DNA: TGTGCCAGCAGCTTGGAATGGGAGTACGAGCAGTACTTC
CDR3 protein: CASSLEWEYEQYF
clone size: many
V gene: TRBV5-5
J gene: TRBJ2-7
D gene: .

CDR3 DNA: TGTGCCAGCAGTTACGAAGGTGGAGAGACCCAGTACTTC
CDR3 protein: CASSYEGGETQYF
clone size: .
V gene: TRBV6-6
J gene: TRBJ2-5
D gene: .

CDR3 DNA: TGTGCCAGCAGCCTTGATGACTACAACGAGACCCAGTACTTC
CDR3 protein: CASSLDDYNETQYF
clone size: .
V gene: TRBV4-2
J gene: TRBJ2-5
D gene: .

CDR3 DNA: TGTGCCAGCAGTCTCATGGGACCCATAAATGAGCAGTTCTTC
CDR3 protein: CASSLMGPINEQFF
clone size: many
V gene: TRBV27
J gene: TRBJ2-1
D gene: .

CDR3 DNA: TGTGCCAGCAGCTTTGAGGGGTCCCACGAGCAGTACTTC
CDR3 protein: CASSFEGSHEQYF
clone size: many
V gene: TRBV7-6
J gene: TRBJ2-7
D gene: .

CDR3 DNA: TGTGCCAGCAGCTGGGGGTCACGTGGTAATGAGCAGTTCTTC
CDR3 protein: CASSWGSRGNEQFF
clone size: .
V gene: TRBV11-2
J gene: TRBJ2-1
D gene: .

CDR3 DNA: TGTGCCAGCAGCTTTGAGGGACTAGCGTATCAAGAGACCCAGTACTTC
CDR3 protein: CASSFEGLAYQETQYF
clone size: .
V gene: TRBV11-2
J gene: TRBJ2-5
D gene: TRBD2

CDR3 DNA: TGTGCCAGCAGCACCCCGGGACAGGGTCTTCAGGGCTACACCTTC
CDR3 protein: CASSTPGQGLQGYTF
clone size: few
V gene: TRBV7-9
J gene: TRBJ1-2
D gene: TRBD1

CDR3 DNA: TGCAGCGTTGTCGAAGGGAGTCTAAACGAGCAGTACTTC
CDR3 protein: CSVVEGSLNEQYF
clone size: many
V gene: TRBV29-1
J gene: TRBJ2-7
D gene: .

CDR3 DNA: TGTGCCAGCAGCTTTGGAAGGCAGGATCGTGAGCAGTTCTTC
CDR3 protein: CASSFGRQDREQFF
clone size: .
V gene: TRBV7-9
J gene: TRBJ2-1
D gene: .

CDR3 DNA: TGTGCCAGCAGCCAGGGGAGGTACGAGCAGTACTTC
CDR3 protein: CASSQGRYEQYF
clone size: .
V gene: TRBV6-1
J gene: TRBJ2-7
D gene: .

CDR3 DNA: TGTGCCAGCAGCCCCGAACTCCTAGCGGGAAACAATGAGCAGTTCTTC
CDR3 protein: CASSPELLAGNNEQFF
clone size: few
V gene: TRBV9
J gene: TRBJ2-1
D gene: TRBD2

CDR3 DNA: TGCAGCGGCCTGCGGGAGGCCCAGTACTTC
CDR3 protein: CSGLREAQYF
clone size: many
V gene: TRBV29-1
J gene: TRBJ2-5
D gene: TRBD2

CDR3 DNA: TGTGCCAGCAGCGACCCTAGGACTAGCGGTTTTCCCTACGAGCAGTACTTC
CDR3 protein: CASSDPRTSGFPYEQYF
clone size: .
V gene: TRBV7-2
J gene: TRBJ2-7
D gene: TRBD2

CDR3 DNA: TGCAGCGTTGTCGGCTTCGGCGGGAACGAGCAGTACTTC
CDR3 protein: CSVVGFGGNEQYF
clone size: many
V gene: TRBV29-1
J gene: TRBJ2-7
D gene: .

CDR3 DNA: TGTGCCAGCAGCTGGACCGGGACAGTACAAGAGACCCAGTACTTC
CDR3 protein: CASSWTGTVQETQYF
clone size: many
V gene: TRBV12-3/TRBV12-4
J gene: TRBJ2-5
D gene: TRBD1